A single TCR beta chain is shown here with its context. CDR3 length: 15 residues. V lost 6 bases, J lost 1 base, and 15 bases lay in between. The V gene's germline CDR1 is MNHEY and CDR2 SVGAGI. The data were taken from a study of blood T cell repertoires in COVID-19. Study in general: Acute-phase and convalescent COVID-19 samples originated in the United States, Italy and Spain. From T cells, B-cell-depleted T cells, or PBMCs came the material, which was cDNA or gDNA.

Original processing methods: Reference gene primer amplification yielded estimated nucleated cell counts. Method: immunoSEQ multiplex PCR; TCRdb's copy keeps in-frame clones and lacks some. Clonal size and the V and J genes are those of that table, whereas D and trimming came from the DNA. In the table there are about 100,000 clones, approximately 80% of which are singletons. V and J are TRBV6-5 and TRBJ1-2; TRBD1 might be the D (5 bases). The sequence came from a man aged 45-60 years with active or convalescent COVID-19. Material for sequencing was peripheral blood. The CDR3 DNA reads TGTGCCAGCAGGCCCCTGGGCAGGGATAACTATGGCTACACCTTC. It is translated as CASRPLGRDNYGYTF.